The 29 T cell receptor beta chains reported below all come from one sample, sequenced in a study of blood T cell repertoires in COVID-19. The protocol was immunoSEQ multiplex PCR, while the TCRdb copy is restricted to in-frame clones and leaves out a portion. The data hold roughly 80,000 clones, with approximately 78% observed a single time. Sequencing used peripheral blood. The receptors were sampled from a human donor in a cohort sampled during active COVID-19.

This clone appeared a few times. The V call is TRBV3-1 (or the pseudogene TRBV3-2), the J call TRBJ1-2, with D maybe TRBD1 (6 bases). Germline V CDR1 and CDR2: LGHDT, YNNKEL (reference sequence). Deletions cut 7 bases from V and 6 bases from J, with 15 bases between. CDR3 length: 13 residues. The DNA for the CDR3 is TGTGCCAGCAAAAACCAGGGGCCCCATGGCTACACCTTC. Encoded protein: CASKNQGPHGYTF.

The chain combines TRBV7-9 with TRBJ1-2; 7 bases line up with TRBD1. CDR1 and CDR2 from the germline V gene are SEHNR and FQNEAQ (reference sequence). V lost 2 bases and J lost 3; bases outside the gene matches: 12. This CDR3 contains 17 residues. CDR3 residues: CASSLIDRVASDYGYTF. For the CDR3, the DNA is TGTGCCAGCAGCTTAATCGACAGGGTAGCCTCAGACTATGGCTACACCTTC.

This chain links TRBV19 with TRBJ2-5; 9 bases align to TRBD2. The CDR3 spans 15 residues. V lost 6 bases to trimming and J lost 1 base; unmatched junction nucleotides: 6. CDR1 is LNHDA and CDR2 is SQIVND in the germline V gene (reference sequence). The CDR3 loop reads CASSLGLAIQETQYF. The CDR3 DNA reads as TGTGCCAGTAGCCTGGGACTAGCTATCCAAGAGACCCAGTACTTC.

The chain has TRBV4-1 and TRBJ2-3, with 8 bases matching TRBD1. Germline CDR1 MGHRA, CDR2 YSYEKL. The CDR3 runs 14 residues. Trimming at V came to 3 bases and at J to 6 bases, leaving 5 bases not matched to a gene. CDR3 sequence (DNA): TGCGCCAGCAGCCAGCAGGGGGCGGGGGATACGCAGTATTTT. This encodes CASSQQGAGDTQYF.

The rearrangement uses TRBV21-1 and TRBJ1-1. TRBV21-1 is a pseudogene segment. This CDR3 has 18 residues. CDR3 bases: TGTGCCAGCAGCAAAGTCTTAGAGAGGGAAGTAGAGAACACTGAAGCTTTCTTT. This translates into CASSKVLEREVENTEAFF.

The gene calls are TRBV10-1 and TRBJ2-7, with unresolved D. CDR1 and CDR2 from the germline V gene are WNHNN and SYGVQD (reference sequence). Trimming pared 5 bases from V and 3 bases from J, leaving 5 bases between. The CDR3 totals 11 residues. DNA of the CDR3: TGCGCCAGCAGTAACAACTACGAGCAGTACTTC. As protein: CASSNNYEQYF.

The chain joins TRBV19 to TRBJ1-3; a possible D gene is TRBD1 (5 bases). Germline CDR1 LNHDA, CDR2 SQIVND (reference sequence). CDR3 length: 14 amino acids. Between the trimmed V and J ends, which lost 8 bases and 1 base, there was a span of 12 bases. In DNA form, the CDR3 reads TGTGCCAGTCGAGGCAGGGTGTCTGGAAACACCATATATTTT. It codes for CASRGRVSGNTIYF.

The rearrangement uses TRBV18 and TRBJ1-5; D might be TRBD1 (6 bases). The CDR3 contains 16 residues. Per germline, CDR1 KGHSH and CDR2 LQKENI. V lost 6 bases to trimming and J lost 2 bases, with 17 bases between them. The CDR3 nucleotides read TGTGCCAGCTCTTCGGACAGCCCGATCGGCAATCAGCCCCAGCATTTT. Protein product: CASSSDSPIGNQPQHF.

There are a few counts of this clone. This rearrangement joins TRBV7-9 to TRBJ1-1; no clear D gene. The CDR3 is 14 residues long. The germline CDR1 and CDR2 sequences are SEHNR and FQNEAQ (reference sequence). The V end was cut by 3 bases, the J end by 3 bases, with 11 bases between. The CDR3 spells CASSLAGRYTEAFF. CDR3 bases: TGTGCCAGCAGCTTGGCGGGCCGATACACTGAAGCTTTCTTT.

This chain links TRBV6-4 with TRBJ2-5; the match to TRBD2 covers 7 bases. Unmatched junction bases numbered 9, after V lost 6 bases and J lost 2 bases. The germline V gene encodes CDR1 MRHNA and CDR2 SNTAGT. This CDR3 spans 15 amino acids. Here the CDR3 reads CASSPEWGGQETQYF. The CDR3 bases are TGTGCCAGCAGCCCCGAATGGGGGGGGCAAGAGACCCAGTACTTC.

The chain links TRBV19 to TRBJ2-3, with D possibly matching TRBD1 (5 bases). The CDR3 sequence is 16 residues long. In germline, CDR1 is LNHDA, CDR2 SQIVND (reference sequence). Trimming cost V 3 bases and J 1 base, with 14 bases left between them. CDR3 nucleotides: TGTGCCAGTAGTATCATCGGAACGACAGGCACAGATACGCAGTATTTT. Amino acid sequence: CASSIIGTTGTDTQYF.

The CDR3 coding sequence is TGTGCCAGCAGTCACCCTCTAGCGGGGGGGCCGGGGACGCAGTATTTT. Its translation: CASSHPLAGGPGTQYF. This chain joins TRBV2 and TRBJ2-3, with 12 bases aligning to TRBD2. This CDR3 comprises 16 residues. Germline CDR1 SNHLY, CDR2 FYNNEI. The trim removed 5 bases at V and 9 bases at J, leaving 12 bases unmatched.

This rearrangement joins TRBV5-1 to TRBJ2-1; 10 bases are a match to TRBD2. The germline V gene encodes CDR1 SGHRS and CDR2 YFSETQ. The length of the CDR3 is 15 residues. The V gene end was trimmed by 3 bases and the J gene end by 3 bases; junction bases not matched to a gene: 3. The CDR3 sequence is CASSYSGGFYNEQFF. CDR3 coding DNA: TGCGCCAGCAGCTATAGCGGGGGGTTCTACAATGAGCAGTTCTTC.

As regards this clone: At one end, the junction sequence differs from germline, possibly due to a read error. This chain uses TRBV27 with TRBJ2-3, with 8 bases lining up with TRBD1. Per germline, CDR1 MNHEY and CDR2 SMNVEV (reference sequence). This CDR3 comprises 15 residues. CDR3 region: CASSRTGSLTDPQYF. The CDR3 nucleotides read TGTGCCAGCAGTCGGACAGGGAGCCTCACAGATCCGCAGTATTTT.

Here the CDR3 reads CASSSLRQGHTEAFF. The CDR3 DNA follows: TGTGCCAGCAGCTCGCTCAGACAGGGGCACACTGAAGCTTTCTTT. V usage is TRBV5-6 and J usage is TRBJ1-1, with TRBD1 matching over 8 bases. CDR1 is SGHDT, CDR2 YYEEEE, per germline. The CDR3 length is 15 residues. The V gene end was trimmed by 3 bases and the J gene end by 3 bases; junction bases not matched to a gene: 7.

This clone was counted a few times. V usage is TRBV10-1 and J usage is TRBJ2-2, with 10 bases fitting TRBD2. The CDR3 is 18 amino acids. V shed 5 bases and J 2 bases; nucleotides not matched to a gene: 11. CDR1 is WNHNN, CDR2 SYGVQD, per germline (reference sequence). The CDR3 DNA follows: TGCGCCAGCAGTCCTTCCACTAGCGGGGTTTTTAACACCGGGGAGCTGTTTTTT. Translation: CASSPSTSGVFNTGELFF.

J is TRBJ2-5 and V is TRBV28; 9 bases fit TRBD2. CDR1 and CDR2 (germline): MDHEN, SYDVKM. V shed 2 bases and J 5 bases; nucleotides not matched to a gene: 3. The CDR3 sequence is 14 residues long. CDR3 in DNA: TGTGCCAGCAGTTTACTAGCGGGGACGGAGACCCAGTACTTC. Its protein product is CASSLLAGTETQYF. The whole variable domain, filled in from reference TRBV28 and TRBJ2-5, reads DVKVTQSSRYLVKRTGEKVFLECVQDMDHENMFWYRQDPGLGLRLIYFSYDVKMKEKGDIPEGYSVSREKKERFSLILESASTNQTSMYLCASSLLAGTETQYFGPGTRLLVL.

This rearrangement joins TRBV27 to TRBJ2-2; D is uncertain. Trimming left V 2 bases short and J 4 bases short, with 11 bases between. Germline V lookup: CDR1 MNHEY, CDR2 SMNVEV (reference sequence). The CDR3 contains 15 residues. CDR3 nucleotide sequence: TGTGCCAGCAGTTTAGTGGGCACCTCCACCGGGGAGCTGTTTTTT. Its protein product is CASSLVGTSTGELFF.

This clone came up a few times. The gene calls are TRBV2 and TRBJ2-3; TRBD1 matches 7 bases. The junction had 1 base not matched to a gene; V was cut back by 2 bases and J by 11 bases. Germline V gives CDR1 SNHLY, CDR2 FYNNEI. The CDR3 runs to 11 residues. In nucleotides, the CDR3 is TGTGCCAGCAGTGAAAGGGACAGGCAGTATTTT. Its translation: CASSERDRQYF. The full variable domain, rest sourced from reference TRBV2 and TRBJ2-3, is EPEVTQTPSHQVTQMGQEVILRCVPISNHLYFYWYRQILGQKVEFLVSFYNNEISEKSEIFDDQFSVERPDGSNFTLKIRSTKLEDSAMYFCASSERDRQYFGPGTRLTVL.

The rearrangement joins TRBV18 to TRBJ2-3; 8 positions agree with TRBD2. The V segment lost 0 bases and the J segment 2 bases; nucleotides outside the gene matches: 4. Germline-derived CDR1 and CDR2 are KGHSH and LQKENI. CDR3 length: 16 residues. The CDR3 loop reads CASSPPASGSTDTQYF. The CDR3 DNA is TGTGCCAGCTCACCACCCGCTAGCGGGTCCACAGATACGCAGTATTTT.

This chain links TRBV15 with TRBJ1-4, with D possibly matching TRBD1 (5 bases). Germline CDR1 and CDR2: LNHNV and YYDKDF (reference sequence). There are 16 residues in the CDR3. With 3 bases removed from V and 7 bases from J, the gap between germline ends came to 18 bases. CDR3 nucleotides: TGTGCCACCAGCAGCCTGATGACAGTCAAGGGTGAAAAACTGTTTTTT. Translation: CATSSLMTVKGEKLFF.

In DNA, the CDR3 is TGTGCCAGCAGTTACCCGACTAGCGGGGGGGGGAACACCGGGGAGCTGTTTTTT. Its translation is CASSYPTSGGGNTGELFF. This sequence joins TRBV6-2 or TRBV6-3 and TRBJ2-2; TRBD2 agrees at 14 bases. J gave up 1 base and V 2 bases, and 3 bases lay outside the gene matches. CDR3 length: 18 residues. The V gene's germline CDR1 is MNHEY and CDR2 SVGEGT.

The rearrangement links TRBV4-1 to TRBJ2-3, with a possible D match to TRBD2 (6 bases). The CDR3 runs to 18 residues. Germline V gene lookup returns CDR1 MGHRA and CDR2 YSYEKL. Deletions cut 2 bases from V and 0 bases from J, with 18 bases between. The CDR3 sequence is CASSQKGGIAASTDTQYF. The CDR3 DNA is TGCGCCAGCAGCCAAAAGGGCGGGATTGCCGCTAGCACAGATACGCAGTATTTT.

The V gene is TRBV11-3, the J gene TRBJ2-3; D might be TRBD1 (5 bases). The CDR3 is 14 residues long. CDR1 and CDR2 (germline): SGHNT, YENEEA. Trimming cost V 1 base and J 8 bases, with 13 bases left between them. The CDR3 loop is CASSLGGVPSTQYF. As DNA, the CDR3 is TGTGCCAGCAGCTTAGGGGGCGTCCCGAGTACGCAGTATTTT.

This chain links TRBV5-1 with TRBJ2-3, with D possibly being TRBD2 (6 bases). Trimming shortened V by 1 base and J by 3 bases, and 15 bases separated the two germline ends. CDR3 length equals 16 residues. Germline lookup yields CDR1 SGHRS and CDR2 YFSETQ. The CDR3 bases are TGCGCCAGCAGCTTGATCGGGGGAAGGGGAACAGATACGCAGTATTTT. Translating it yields CASSLIGGRGTDTQYF.

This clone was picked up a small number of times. In DNA form, the CDR3 reads TGTGCCAGCAGTGGCCGGCGCCGGAGCTCCTACGAGCAGTACTTC. Translation gives CASSGRRRSSYEQYF. V is TRBV2 and J is TRBJ2-7; no firm D call. Trimming left V 4 bases short and J 0 bases short, with 13 bases between. The CDR3 is 15 amino acids. From germline, CDR1 is SNHLY and CDR2 FYNNEI.

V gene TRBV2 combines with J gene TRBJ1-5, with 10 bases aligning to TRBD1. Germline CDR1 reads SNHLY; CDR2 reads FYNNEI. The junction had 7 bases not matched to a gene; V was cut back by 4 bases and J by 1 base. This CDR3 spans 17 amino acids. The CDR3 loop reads CASSVRQGALSNQPQHF. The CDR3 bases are TGTGCCAGCAGTGTCCGACAGGGGGCTTTGAGCAATCAGCCCCAGCATTTT.

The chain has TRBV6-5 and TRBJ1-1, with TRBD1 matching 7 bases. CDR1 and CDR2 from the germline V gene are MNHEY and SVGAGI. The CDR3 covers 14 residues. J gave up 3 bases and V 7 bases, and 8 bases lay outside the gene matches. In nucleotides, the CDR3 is TGTGCCAGCAACATAGGGGGCGGGCACACTGAAGCTTTCTTT. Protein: CASNIGGGHTEAFF.

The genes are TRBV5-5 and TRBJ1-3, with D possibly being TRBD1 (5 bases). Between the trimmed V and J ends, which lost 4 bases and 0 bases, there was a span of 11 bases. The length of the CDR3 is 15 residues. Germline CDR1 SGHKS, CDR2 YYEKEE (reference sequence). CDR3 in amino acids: CASSARANSGNTIYF. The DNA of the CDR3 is TGTGCCAGCAGCGCCAGGGCTAACTCTGGAAACACCATATATTTT.